Presented here are 20 T cell receptor beta chains from one specimen sequenced in a study of vaccination and CD4 T cells after COVID-19. These receptors lack a known antigen. Treatment here: roughly nine-day PBMC culture with coronavirus spike peptide pools or control peptides (ViraFEST assay). Sequence data for DNA of cultured CD4+ T cells were generated by the Oncomine TCR Beta short-read assay. In TCRdb, the PCR reads were re-called with MiXCR into one record per CDR3 protein. The table lists 13,000 to 15,000 distinct CDR3 sequences, about 60% of them singletons. Sequencing was done on a sample of CD4+ T cells from blood, cultured in vitro. These receptors were collected from a human donor who had recovered from COVID-19.

This chain links TRBV2 with TRBJ2-2, with D tentatively TRBD2 (6 bases). The CDR3 covers 13 residues. Germline V gene lookup returns CDR1 SNHLY and CDR2 FYNNEI. V lost 8 bases and J lost 3, with 10 bases in between. The CDR3 spells CASSGLYTGELFF. In nucleotides, the CDR3 is TGTGCCAGCTCGGGACTCTACACCGGGGAGCTGTTTTTT.

The chain carries TRBV10-1 and TRBJ2-7, with TRBD2 matching over 11 bases. V trimming: 3 bases; J trimming: 3 bases; junction bases outside the gene matches: 1. This CDR3 is 14 amino acids long. Germline loops: CDR1 WNHNN, CDR2 SYGVQD (reference sequence). CDR3 sequence (DNA): TGCGCCAGCAGTGATGGACTAGCGGGCTACGAGCAGTACTTC. As protein: CASSDGLAGYEQYF.

This clonotype was seen more than once but under ten times. This chain uses TRBV15 with TRBJ1-2; a weak D match, TRBD1 (6 bases). The V gene's germline CDR1 is LNHNV and CDR2 YYDKDF (reference sequence). Trimming cost V 5 bases and J 6 bases, with 13 bases left between them. CDR3 length: 13 amino acids. The CDR3 sequence: CATSLVGGNGYTF. Here the CDR3 DNA reads TGTGCCACCAGCTTGGTGGGGGGCAATGGCTACACCTTC.

This clonotype was seen a handful of times. The chain has TRBV20-1 and TRBJ1-3; no clear D. V gave up 0 bases and J gave up 0 bases, with 9 bases separating them. The germline gives CDR1 DFQATT, CDR2 SNEGSKA (reference sequence). The CDR3 contains 15 residues. The CDR3 DNA is TGCAGTGCTAGAGATAAAACTAGCTCTGGAAACACCATATATTTT. Translating it yields CSARDKTSSGNTIYF.

By sample share, this clonotype is hyperexpanded. This chain connects TRBV20-1 to TRBJ1-1; D possibly corresponds to TRBD1 (6 bases). The germline gives CDR1 DFQATT, CDR2 SNEGSKA (reference sequence). This CDR3 spans 16 amino acids. The V end was cut by 3 bases, the J end by 0 bases, with 17 bases between. CDR3 sequence: CSASPPGQTMNTEAFF. CDR3 nucleotide sequence: TGCAGTGCTAGCCCCCCAGGACAGACCATGAACACTGAAGCTTTCTTT.

The CDR3, as DNA: TGTGCCAGCAGCCCCCCCCCGGGACTAGCGGATCCGGTGCCCCCAGATACGCAGTATTTT. Translation gives CASSPPPGLADPVPPDTQYF. This chain uses TRBV12-3 or TRBV12-4 with TRBJ2-3, with TRBD2 matching 11 bases. CDR3 size: 20 residues. Unmatched junction bases numbered 21, after V lost 6 bases and J lost 4 bases.

The rearrangement uses TRBV7-2 and TRBJ1-1; TRBD1 might be the D (5 bases). Germline loops: CDR1 SGHTA, CDR2 FQGNSA. CDR3 size: 15 residues. V lost 6 bases to trimming and J lost 1 base, with 15 bases between them. CDR3 DNA sequence: TGTGCCAGCAGGTCACTCCAGGGCAGGAACACTGAAGCTTTCTTT. This gives the protein CASRSLQGRNTEAFF.

The rearrangement joins TRBV27 to TRBJ1-6, with TRBD1 as a possible D gene (5 bases). Per the germline V gene, CDR1 is MNHEY and CDR2 is SMNVEV (reference sequence). V was shortened by 4 bases and J by 5 bases, with 12 bases between the two germline ends. This CDR3 has 15 residues. Here the CDR3 reads CASSSVGLNNSPLHF. CDR3 sequence (DNA): TGTGCCAGCAGTTCGGTGGGGCTGAATAATTCACCCCTCCACTTT.

V is TRBV28 and J is TRBJ2-7; 8 bases align to TRBD1. The junction had 11 bases not matched to a gene; V was cut back by 7 bases and J by 3 bases. The CDR3 has 15 amino acids. Looked up from germline, CDR1 is MDHEN and CDR2 is SYDVKM. CDR3 in amino acids: CASTPSGTGNYEQYF. CDR3 bases: TGTGCCAGCACTCCCTCAGGGACAGGTAACTACGAGCAGTACTTC.

The V gene is TRBV6-1, the J gene TRBJ2-4; no reliable D call. Germline assignment: CDR1 MNHNS and CDR2 SASEGT. CDR3 length equals 12 residues. The ends were cut back, 4 bases at V and 4 bases at J, with 5 bases in the middle. The CDR3, as DNA: TGTGCCAGCAGTGTCCCGAAAAACATTCAGTACTTC. Its translation is CASSVPKNIQYF.

The V and J genes are TRBV6-5 and TRBJ2-3; D is unclear. This CDR3 has 13 residues. Germline CDR1 is MNHEY and CDR2 is SVGAGI. V lost 4 bases and J lost 5, with 10 bases in between. The CDR3 reads CASSSGLGDTQYF. DNA of the CDR3: TGTGCCAGCAGTTCCGGGTTGGGAGATACGCAGTATTTT.

This clonotype was counted a few times. The V call is TRBV7-9, the J call TRBJ1-2; maybe TRBD1 (5 bases). The CDR3 length is 14 residues. Germline V lookup: CDR1 SEHNR, CDR2 FQNEAQ (reference sequence). V was clipped by 5 bases and J by 8 bases, with 18 bases between them. CDR3 sequence reads: CASSPQAPVEGYTF. CDR3 nucleotides: TGTGCCAGCAGCCCACAGGCCCCGGTCGAAGGCTACACCTTC. Drawing the rest from reference TRBV7-9 and TRBJ1-2, the complete variable domain is DTGVSQNPRHKITKRGQNVTFRCDPISEHNRLYWYRQTLGQGPEFLTYFQNEAQLEKSRLLSDRFSAERPKGSFSTLEIQRTEQGDSAMYLCASSPQAPVEGYTFGSGTRLTVV.

CDR3 residues: CASSLRQGGAGELFF. In DNA, the CDR3 is TGTGCCAGCAGCTTAAGACAGGGTGGGGCCGGGGAGCTGTTTTTT. This rearrangement joins TRBV7-3 to TRBJ2-2, with 7 bases aligning to TRBD1. From germline, CDR1 is SGHTA and CDR2 FQGTGA. Trimming took 1 base from V and 6 from J; bases not matched to a gene: 5. The CDR3 spans 15 residues.

This clonotype was found once. The CDR3 is CASSLSSGVVEQYF. In nucleotides, the CDR3 is TGTGCCAGCAGCTTGTCTAGCGGGGTGGTCGAGCAGTACTTC. This chain connects TRBV11-2 to TRBJ2-7; 9 nucleotides match TRBD2. With 3 bases clipped from V and 6 bases from J, the junction kept 6 bases outside the gene matches. This CDR3 spans 14 amino acids. Germline V gene sequence: CDR1 SGHAT, CDR2 FQNNGV. Together with reference TRBV11-2 and TRBJ2-7, the CDR3 gives the full variable domain: EAGVAQSPRYKIIEKRQSVAFWCNPISGHATLYWYQQILGQGPKLLIQFQNNGVVDDSQLPKDRFSAERLKGVDSTLKIQPAKLEDSAVYLCASSLSSGVVEQYFGPGTRLTVT.

The V gene is TRBV6-2 or TRBV6-3, the J gene TRBJ1-1; D unclear. The CDR3 loop spans 13 amino acids. The ends were cut back, 6 bases at V and 4 bases at J, with 12 bases in the middle. The germline gives CDR1 MNHEY, CDR2 SVGEGT. In DNA form, the CDR3 reads TGTGCCAGCAGGCCATTAGCAGGCACTGAAGCTTTCTTT. It encodes CASRPLAGTEAFF.

The V gene is TRBV5-4, the J gene TRBJ2-3, with 7 bases fitting TRBD2. The CDR3 length is 16 residues. Unmatched junction bases numbered 10, after V lost 4 bases and J lost 2 bases. Germline CDR1 reads SGHNT; CDR2 reads YYREEE (reference sequence). Written as DNA, the CDR3 is TGTGCCAGCAGCACCGGCAGGACTAGATCCACAGATACGCAGTATTTT. Its translation is CASSTGRTRSTDTQYF.

The genes are TRBV11-2 and TRBJ2-5; D is unresolved. Trimming took off 4 bases at V and 1 base at J, with 13 bases between the two ends. Germline assignment: CDR1 SGHAT and CDR2 FQNNGV. This CDR3 region has 15 residues. The CDR3 protein is CASSSNLGSQETQYF. The CDR3 bases are TGTGCCAGCAGCTCCAACTTAGGCAGCCAAGAGACCCAGTACTTC. Together with reference TRBV11-2 and TRBJ2-5, the CDR3 gives the full variable domain: EAGVAQSPRYKIIEKRQSVAFWCNPISGHATLYWYQQILGQGPKLLIQFQNNGVVDDSQLPKDRFSAERLKGVDSTLKIQPAKLEDSAVYLCASSSNLGSQETQYFGPGTRLLVL.

The rearrangement uses TRBV19 and TRBJ2-7; 7 bases align to TRBD1. CDR3 length: 14 residues. Germline V CDR1 and CDR2: LNHDA, SQIVND (reference sequence). Trimming removed 9 bases from V and 4 bases from J; junction bases left unmatched: 12. This chain's CDR3 is CASAPTGTSYEQYF. The CDR3 nucleotides are TGTGCCAGCGCCCCGACAGGGACCTCATACGAGCAGTACTTC.

CDR3 in DNA: TGTGCCTGGAGTCTTTCGGGACAGGGGGTCCTGATCTATGGCTACACCTTC. It yields the protein CAWSLSGQGVLIYGYTF. The chain couples TRBV30 to TRBJ1-2, with 11 bases fitting TRBD1. V trimming: 2 bases; J trimming: 4 bases; junction bases outside the gene matches: 12. This CDR3 has 17 amino acids. Germline CDR1 GTSNPN, CDR2 SVGIG (reference sequence). Full variable domain (missing parts from reference TRBV30 and TRBJ1-2): SQTIHQWPATLVQPVGSPLSLECTVEGTSNPNLYWYRQAAGRGLQLLFYSVGIGQISSEVPQNLSASRPQDRQFILSSKKLLLSDSGFYLCAWSLSGQGVLIYGYTFGSGTRLTVV.

The rearrangement uses TRBV19 and TRBJ1-2; TRBD1 is a possible D gene (5 bases). Germline V CDR1 and CDR2: LNHDA, SQIVND (reference sequence). The CDR3 sequence is 18 residues long. The germline V and J ends were trimmed by 2 bases and 4 bases, with 23 bases remaining between them. CDR3 amino acids: CASSIRQESGRLFYGYTF. The CDR3, as DNA: TGTGCCAGTAGTATACGCCAGGAGTCGGGACGGCTATTCTATGGCTACACCTTC.